The 6 T cell receptor beta chains given below trace back to one sample, sequenced in a study of CD8 T cells in ankylosing spondylitis. Study findings and constraints: The study identified a TCR beta motif of under ten highly homologous variants that appeared characteristic of ankylosing spondylitis blood.

Via MiXCR, TCRdb re-called the 5' RACE reads, giving one row per CDR3 protein. This table holds 350,000 to 550,000 distinct CDR3 sequences, about 25% found once. No antigen has been assigned to these receptors. The specimen sequenced was blood, either unsorted or a sorted T cell fraction (not recorded which). The receptors originated from a male donor with ankylosing spondylitis.

The chain uses TRBV5-1 and TRBJ1-1, with D perhaps TRBD1 (5 bases). CDR3 length: 16 amino acids. Per germline, CDR1 SGHRS and CDR2 YFSETQ. The V end lost 4 bases, the J end lost 5 bases, and 21 bases lay between the germline ends. The CDR3 DNA follows: TGCGCCAGCAGCCTGCAAGGGGCCAGCGGCGGGACTGAAGCTTTCTTT. Protein product: CASSLQGASGGTEAFF.

This clonotype has just a few counts. The chain recombines TRBV5-1 with TRBJ2-7; a weak D match, TRBD1 (6 bases). Trimming removed 0 bases at V and 5 bases at J, with 9 bases between. The germline CDR1 and CDR2 sequences are SGHRS and YFSETQ. The CDR3 runs 13 residues. Here the CDR3 DNA reads TGCGCCAGCAGCTTGGGGGACACCCACGAGCAGTACGTC. It yields the protein CASSLGDTHEQYV.

The chain has TRBV20-1 and TRBJ2-1, with D unresolved. This CDR3 has 13 amino acids. V shed 0 bases and J shed 6 bases, with 9 bases lying between them. From germline, CDR1 is DFQATT and CDR2 SNEGSKA (reference sequence). CDR3 sequence (DNA): TGCAGTGCTAGAGAAGCCGGGTTCAATGAGCAGTTCTTC. Encoded protein: CSAREAGFNEQFF.

This clonotype was counted between two and nine times. This rearrangement joins TRBV11-2 to TRBJ2-3; D gene ambiguous. Germline V gene sequence: CDR1 SGHAT, CDR2 FQNNGV. The CDR3 is 16 residues long. V shed 6 bases and J shed 0 bases, with 16 bases lying between them. The CDR3 loop is CASRGMGASSTDTQYF. The CDR3 nucleotides read TGTGCCAGCAGAGGGATGGGTGCCTCTAGCACAGATACGCAGTATTTT.

This chain connects TRBV24-1 to TRBJ2-2; D ambiguous. The V gene lost 5 bases and the J gene lost 6 bases, with 12 bases spanning the gap. This CDR3 is 14 amino acids long. Germline V gene data show CDR1 as KGHDR and CDR2 as SFDVKD. The CDR3 region is CATSGTSSSGELFF. CDR3 DNA: TGTGCCACCAGTGGAACCAGTTCGTCCGGGGAGCTGTTTTTT.

As for this clonotype: The DNA is left out, because the CDR3 cannot be placed on it with certainty; the CDR3 is given as TCRdb lists it. The chain uses TRBV5-1 and TRBJ2-1; the listed D gene, TRBD2, was not tested against the DNA. Germline CDR1 SGHRS, CDR2 YFSETQ. The CDR3 is 16 amino acids long, termini counted. This CDR3 is CASSFGPGLAMNEQFF.